This T cell receptor (beta chain) comes out of a study of CD4 T cells in relation to SARS-CoV-2 and coronaviruses. Findings and caveats of the study: Crossreactivity was assessed only for spike protein, not other viral proteins.

Note on this clone: Its target is unknown.

TCRdb's copy holds only in-frame clones and misses some; the assay was immunoSEQ multiplex PCR. The table records approximately 17,000 clones, roughly 82% of them present only once. Unexposed donor CD4+ T cells date from 2011-2018, before the COVID-19 pandemic. CD4+ T cells were isolated from the cells after around eleven days of culture. This receptor was obtained from a human donor in good health. Sequenced: CD4+ T cells from PBMCs, cultured in vitro.

CDR3 coding DNA: TGCGCCAGCAGCCCAGCCACAGGGGAGGTCCACGAGCAGTACTTC. Translation gives CASSPATGEVHEQYF. This chain links TRBV5-1 with TRBJ2-7, with D perhaps TRBD1 (7 bases). Germline assignment: CDR1 SGHRS and CDR2 YFSETQ. V lost 4 bases, J lost 5 bases, and 19 bases lay in between. This CDR3 has 15 residues.